This entry lists 6 T cell receptor beta chains sequenced from one sample in a study of T cell responses to AZD1222 COVID-19 vaccine. Sequencing was performed with immunoSEQ multiplex PCR; in TCRdb, only in-frame clones are kept and a portion is missing. The profile shows 150,000 to 200,000 clones, about 87% of them singletons. Specimen: peripheral blood, collected on day 0 of MenACWY control vaccination. These receptors came from an adult in good health.

This rearrangement joins TRBV7-9 to TRBJ1-4; D gene ambiguous. Deletions cut 4 bases from V and 8 bases from J, with 8 bases between. This CDR3 is 12 amino acids long. Germline V gives CDR1 SEHNR, CDR2 FQNEAQ (reference sequence). The DNA of the CDR3 is TGTGCCAGCAGCTCGGGTGGGGAAAAACTGTTTTTT. Translated: CASSSGGEKLFF.

The chain joins TRBV19 to TRBJ2-1; TRBD2 matches 8 bases. V lost 1 base and J lost 2; bases outside the gene matches: 10. Germline V gene sequence: CDR1 LNHDA, CDR2 SQIVND (reference sequence). The CDR3 contains 18 residues. The CDR3 nucleotides read TGTGCCAGTAGTATAGCGGGGGGGGGACTAGACCCCTACAATGAGCAGTTCTTC. Translated, it gives CASSIAGGGLDPYNEQFF.

The rearrangement links TRBV9 to TRBJ2-7, with 9 positions matching TRBD1. J lost 5 bases, V lost 4 bases, and 7 bases had no gene match. Germline lookup yields CDR1 SGDLS and CDR2 YYNGEE. The CDR3 totals 14 residues. CDR3 nucleotide sequence: TGTGCCAGCAGCCCGGACAGGGGTTCCCACGAGCAGTACTTC. Encoded protein: CASSPDRGSHEQYF.

The chain has TRBV28 and TRBJ1-3; D is possibly TRBD1 (6 bases). CDR1 is MDHEN and CDR2 is SYDVKM in the germline V gene. The CDR3 runs to 15 residues. V lost 2 bases to trimming and J lost 4 bases, with 12 bases between them. CDR3 sequence reads: CASSLASGVGNTIYF. Written as DNA, the CDR3 is TGTGCCAGCAGTTTAGCATCAGGGGTCGGAAACACCATATATTTT.

This chain uses TRBV15 with TRBJ1-2, with 7 bases lining up with TRBD1. The V and J ends lost 5 bases and 5 bases, in that order; junction bases with no gene match: 8. The V gene's germline CDR1 is LNHNV and CDR2 YYDKDF (reference sequence). The CDR3 spans 14 residues. The CDR3 spells CATSGERGHYGYTF. CDR3 coding DNA: TGTGCCACCAGCGGCGAGAGGGGGCATTATGGCTACACCTTC.

This chain connects TRBV24-1 to TRBJ2-2; 9 bases are a match to TRBD1. Germline V gene sequence: CDR1 KGHDR, CDR2 SFDVKD. This CDR3 is 16 amino acids long. The J segment lost 4 bases and the V segment lost 4 bases, leaving 6 bases of the junction unmatched. CDR3 DNA: TGTGCCACCAGTGACCCCGGGACAGGGCGCACCGGGGAGCTGTTTTTT. It translates to CATSDPGTGRTGELFF.